One sample yielded the 24 T cell receptor beta chains listed below, sequenced in a study of response to subunit inactivated influenza vaccine. TCRdb processed the RT-PCR reads anew with MiXCR; each CDR3 protein has one entry. The sample contains a few hundred thousand distinct CDR3 sequences, 22% of which appear only once. The sequenced sample was PBMCs from blood, obtained about 20 months after vaccination. These receptor sequences come from a man aged 45 to 75 who received an inactivated influenza vaccine.

This clonotype was found many times. J is TRBJ1-2 and V is TRBV10-3; maybe TRBD1 (6 bases). This CDR3 comprises 16 residues. V lost 6 bases and J lost 7, with 24 bases in between. From germline, CDR1 is ENHRY and CDR2 SYGVKD. The CDR3 protein is CAIRARDIGGLSGYTF. The CDR3 nucleotides read TGTGCCATCAGAGCAAGGGACATCGGGGGGTTGTCTGGCTACACCTTC.

In its sample, this clonotype was seen many times. The rearrangement links TRBV7-2 to TRBJ2-1, with unresolved D. The CDR3 consists of 13 residues. V dropped 3 bases and J dropped 7 bases, with 10 bases sitting between them. CDR1 and CDR2 from the germline V gene are SGHTA and FQGNSA. CDR3 loop: CASSFNRLNEQFF. The CDR3 nucleotides are TGTGCCAGCAGCTTTAACAGATTGAATGAGCAGTTCTTC. Together with reference TRBV7-2 and TRBJ2-1, the CDR3 gives the full variable domain: GAGVSQSPSNKVTEKGKDVELRCDPISGHTALYWYRQSLGQGLEFLIYFQGNSAPDKSGLPSDRFSAERTGGSVSTLTIQRTQQEDSAVYLCASSFNRLNEQFFGPGTRLTVL.

This clonotype has just a few counts. This chain links TRBV5-1 with TRBJ2-7; 7 nucleotides align to TRBD2. With V trimmed by 2 bases and J by 0 bases, 5 bases remained unmatched. CDR3 length: 15 residues. The germline gives CDR1 SGHRS, CDR2 YFSETQ. In nucleotides, the CDR3 is TGCGCCAGCAGCTTCCCACCGGGGGGCTCCTACGAGCAGTACTTC. This sequence encodes CASSFPPGGSYEQYF.

This chain links TRBV11-2 with TRBJ2-1; TRBD2 matches at 9 bases. Germline V gene lookup returns CDR1 SGHAT and CDR2 FQNNGV. V trimming: 1 base; J trimming: 10 bases; junction bases outside the gene matches: 5. The CDR3 covers 14 residues. This chain's CDR3 is CASSLAGTSWEQFF. CDR3 DNA sequence: TGTGCCAGCAGCTTAGCCGGGACTAGCTGGGAGCAGTTCTTC.

Here the CDR3 reads CASSPSPNTDTQYF. For the CDR3, the DNA is TGTGCCAGCAGCCCGTCCCCTAACACAGATACGCAGTATTTT. V and J are TRBV28 and TRBJ2-3; the D is unclear. The CDR3 has 14 amino acids. Germline V lookup: CDR1 MDHEN, CDR2 SYDVKM. V was trimmed by 6 bases and J by 2 bases, leaving 12 bases between them. Full variable domain (missing parts from reference TRBV28 and TRBJ2-3): DVKVTQSSRYLVKRTGEKVFLECVQDMDHENMFWYRQDPGLGLRLIYFSYDVKMKEKGDIPEGYSVSREKKERFSLILESASTNQTSMYLCASSPSPNTDTQYFGPGTRLTVL.

This clonotype was picked up one time. Because the CDR3 is missing its conserved closing phenylalanine or tryptophan, this is likely a read error. This chain joins TRBV7-2 and TRBJ1-6, with a possible D match to TRBD1 (6 bases). V was shortened by 1 base and J by 10 bases, with 14 bases between the two germline ends. The CDR3 consists of 15 residues. In germline, CDR1 is SGHTA, CDR2 FQGNSA. CDR3 sequence reads: CASSLGGGAWSPLHC. The CDR3 DNA sequence: TGTGCCAGCAGCTTAGGTGGGGGCGCGTGGTCACCCCTCCACTGT.

This chain uses TRBV4-3 with TRBJ1-5, with 10 bases that match TRBD1. The V gene end was trimmed by 2 bases and the J gene end by 6 bases; junction bases not matched to a gene: 13. The CDR3 spans 18 residues. From germline, CDR1 is LGHNA and CDR2 YSLEER. CDR3 loop: CASSQTLGDRGSSQPQHF. The CDR3 DNA reads as TGCGCCAGCAGCCAAACCCTTGGGGACAGGGGAAGTAGTCAGCCCCAGCATTTT.

This clonotype was observed a few times. The chain joins TRBV4-1 to TRBJ1-5, with D possibly TRBD1 on 5 matching bases. CDR1 MGHRA and CDR2 YSYEKL come from the germline V gene. Trimming took off 2 bases at V and 6 bases at J, with 8 bases between the two ends. This CDR3 comprises 13 residues. CDR3 residues: CASSQIQGQPQHF. The CDR3 coding sequence is TGCGCCAGCAGCCAAATTCAGGGTCAGCCCCAGCATTTT.

The CDR3 DNA reads as TGCGCCAGCAGTCTACTGGGATTTGGGACAGATACGCAGTATTTT. Translated, it gives CASSLLGFGTDTQYF. The genes are TRBV10-2 and TRBJ2-3; the D is unclear. Trimming took 5 bases from V and 3 from J, leaving 15 bases between them. Germline assignment: CDR1 WSHSY and CDR2 SAAADI. The CDR3 sequence is 15 residues long.

The genes are TRBV6-6 and TRBJ1-5; 7 positions match TRBD1. Trimming at V came to 5 bases and at J to 7 bases, leaving 5 bases not matched to a gene. The CDR3 length is 13 residues. Per the germline V gene, CDR1 is MNHNY and CDR2 is SVGAGI (reference sequence). This CDR3 reads CASSPQGRQPQHF. The CDR3 bases are TGTGCCAGCAGTCCACAGGGGAGGCAGCCCCAGCATTTT.

A few counts support this clonotype. The J gene is TRBJ2-1, the V gene TRBV9; either TRBD1 or TRBD2 may fit D (5 bases each). V dropped 4 bases and J dropped 4 bases, with 12 bases sitting between them. CDR3 length: 14 amino acids. CDR1 is SGDLS and CDR2 is YYNGEE in the germline V gene. CDR3 bases: TGTGCCAGCAGCTCTCCGGGGCTATACAATGAGCAGTTCTTC. This encodes CASSSPGLYNEQFF.

This clonotype has ten or more counts. This chain links TRBV29-1 with TRBJ1-5; 9 bases line up with TRBD1. Trimming at V came to 7 bases and at J to 6 bases, leaving 13 bases not matched to a gene. This CDR3 comprises 15 residues. The germline V gene encodes CDR1 SQVTM and CDR2 ANQGSEA. CDR3 nucleotides: TGCAGCGCCGCCTCCGGGACAGGGAGTGTTCAGCCCCAGCATTTT. This encodes CSAASGTGSVQPQHF.

This clonotype was seen at least ten times. This chain connects TRBV6-2 or TRBV6-3 to TRBJ1-5; no firm D call. Trimming stripped 6 bases from V and 5 bases from J, with 11 bases between. The CDR3 has 13 residues. Germline V gives CDR1 MNHEY, CDR2 SVGEGT. In DNA, the CDR3 is TGTGCCAGCAGCTCCACAAGAGATCAGCCCCAGCATTTT. Translated, it gives CASSSTRDQPQHF.

There are a few counts of this clonotype. The genes are TRBV29-1 and TRBJ1-4; unclear D gene. The CDR3 covers 12 residues. V was shortened by 3 bases and J by 6 bases, with 8 bases between the two germline ends. Looked up from germline, CDR1 is SQVTM and CDR2 is ANQGSEA. CDR3 amino acids: CSVEGNHEKLFF. Here the CDR3 DNA reads TGCAGCGTTGAGGGGAATCATGAAAAACTGTTTTTT. Complete variable domain (other parts from reference TRBV29-1 and TRBJ1-4): SAVISQKPSRDICQRGTSLTIQCQVDSQVTMMFWYRQQPGQSLTLIATANQGSEATYESGFVIDKFPISRPNLTFSTLTVSNMSPEDSSIYLCSVEGNHEKLFFGSGTQLSVL.

This chain uses TRBV4-2 with TRBJ1-2; 10 bases align to TRBD1. In germline, CDR1 is LGHNA, CDR2 YNFKEQ. Trimming took 3 bases from V and 6 from J; bases not matched to a gene: 1. The CDR3 is made up of 13 amino acids. The CDR3 sequence: CASSHGQGDGYTF. Written as DNA, the CDR3 is TGTGCCAGCAGCCACGGACAGGGGGATGGCTACACCTTC.

This clonotype was observed at least ten times. The chain employs TRBV20-1 and TRBJ1-6; D is ambiguous. V was pared by 0 bases and J by 9 bases, with 12 bases between. In germline, CDR1 is DFQATT, CDR2 SNEGSKA (reference sequence). CDR3 size: 14 residues. Here the CDR3 reads CSARDPPIISPLHF. The CDR3 DNA sequence: TGCAGTGCTAGAGATCCTCCCATTATTTCACCCCTCCACTTT.

The rearrangement uses TRBV5-1 and TRBJ1-2, with D perhaps matching TRBD1 (5 bases). The CDR3 runs to 12 residues. Trimming removed 4 bases from V and 6 bases from J, with 10 bases in between. Germline V CDR1 and CDR2: SGHRS, YFSETQ. The CDR3 is CASSEGRNGYTF. The CDR3 bases are TGCGCCAGCAGCGAGGGACGGAATGGCTACACCTTC.

This clonotype was counted only a few times. The gene calls are TRBV5-1 and TRBJ2-1; 8 bases are shared with TRBD1. J gave up 3 bases and V 8 bases, and 10 bases lay outside the gene matches. Germline CDR1 SGHRS, CDR2 YFSETQ. The CDR3 loop spans 15 amino acids. Here the CDR3 reads CASQPRTGNYNEQFF. The CDR3 region has the DNA TGCGCCAGTCAGCCCAGGACAGGGAACTACAATGAGCAGTTCTTC.

The V gene is TRBV27, the J gene TRBJ2-7; the D gene is possibly TRBD1 (6 bases). The CDR3 is made up of 16 amino acids. V lost 6 bases to trimming and J lost 0 bases, with 18 bases between them. Germline CDR1 reads MNHEY; CDR2 reads SMNVEV (reference sequence). CDR3 sequence (DNA): TGTGCCAGCAGAGATTTGGGGGCCCAGAGCTCCTACGAGCAGTACTTC. Protein product: CASRDLGAQSSYEQYF.

The chain joins TRBV12-3 or TRBV12-4 to TRBJ1-5, with D tentatively TRBD1 (5 bases). There are 13 residues in the CDR3. V shed 3 bases and J shed 7 bases, with 10 bases lying between them. In DNA form, the CDR3 reads TGTGCCAGCAGTTTTTCGGGGGGACAGCCCCAGCATTTT. As protein: CASSFSGGQPQHF.

This clonotype was seen many times. The chain has TRBV4-1 and TRBJ2-3; the match to TRBD1 covers 8 bases. V lost 0 bases to trimming and J lost 1 base; unmatched junction nucleotides: 3. CDR3 length: 16 residues. CDR1 is MGHRA and CDR2 is YSYEKL in the germline V gene. The CDR3 reads CASSQDRGLGTDTQYF. The CDR3 DNA reads TGCGCCAGCAGCCAAGACAGGGGGCTGGGCACAGATACGCAGTATTTT.

V usage is TRBV6-4 and J usage is TRBJ2-2; possible D gene TRBD2, 6 bases. Trimming shortened V by 6 bases and J by 0 bases, and 17 bases separated the two germline ends. The CDR3 is 17 amino acids. Germline CDR1 MRHNA, CDR2 SNTAGT. The DNA of the CDR3 is TGTGCCAGCAGCCTAGGGCTAGCGACCCCGAACACCGGGGAGCTGTTTTTT. Translation gives CASSLGLATPNTGELFF.

The rearrangement joins TRBV20-1 to TRBJ2-7, with D hard to call. The CDR3 runs 13 residues. Germline assignment: CDR1 DFQATT and CDR2 SNEGSKA (reference sequence). CDR3 protein: CSHTRMSSYEQYF. In DNA form, the CDR3 reads TGCTCCCACACCCGGATGAGCTCCTACGAGCAGTACTTC.

The rearrangement uses TRBV6-2 or TRBV6-3 and TRBJ2-7; 9 bases line up with TRBD2. This CDR3 is built from 17 residues. Trimming at V came to 3 bases and at J to 4 bases, leaving 13 bases not matched to a gene. Per the germline V gene, CDR1 is MNHEY and CDR2 is SVGEGT. CDR3 amino acids: CASSYSGILRGGYEQYF. CDR3 coding DNA: TGTGCCAGCAGTTATTCCGGGATACTGCGGGGGGGATACGAGCAGTACTTC.